Presented here are 32 T cell receptor beta chains from one specimen sequenced in a study of T cell responses to AZD1222 COVID-19 vaccine. TCRdb keeps only in-frame clones here, not all; method: immunoSEQ multiplex PCR. The repertoire holds fewer than 110,000 clones, 75% to 90% seen once, with 20% in the top ten. Sequenced material: peripheral blood, taken on day 0 of AZD1222 vaccination. The receptor source for this set is an adult in good health.

The V and J genes are TRBV19 and TRBJ1-1, with D hard to call. The CDR3 is 17 amino acids. Germline V lookup: CDR1 LNHDA, CDR2 SQIVND (reference sequence). Deletions cut 3 bases from V and 2 bases from J, with 19 bases between. CDR3 coding DNA: TGTGCCAGTAGTATTACCGGGTTTACAGAGTTAAACACTGAAGCTTTCTTT. This codes for CASSITGFTELNTEAFF.

This chain connects TRBV6-6 to TRBJ1-4; TRBD1 might be the D (6 bases). This CDR3 comprises 16 residues. Germline assignment: CDR1 MNHNY and CDR2 SVGAGI (reference sequence). The V end was cut by 6 bases, the J end by 0 bases, with 14 bases between. The CDR3 spells CASRWDTSATNEKLFF. In DNA form, the CDR3 reads TGTGCCAGCAGGTGGGACACCTCCGCAACTAATGAAAAACTGTTTTTT.

This chain joins TRBV6-5 and TRBJ2-5; D may be TRBD1 or TRBD2 (5 bases each). Deletions cut 8 bases from V and 5 bases from J, with 12 bases between. Germline V gene data show CDR1 as MNHEY and CDR2 as SVGAGI. This CDR3 contains 12 residues. CDR3 nucleotides: TGTGCCAGCGGGGGAAATACGGAGACCCAGTACTTC. As protein: CASGGNTETQYF.

The V call is TRBV30, the J call TRBJ1-3; perhaps TRBD1 as D (6 bases). V lost 8 bases and J 2 bases, leaving 13 bases between the germline ends. The CDR3 contains 13 residues. The germline CDR1 and CDR2 sequences are GTSNPN and SVGIG (reference sequence). CDR3 loop: CAGDRPTGNTIYF. As DNA, the CDR3 is TGTGCCGGAGACAGGCCCACTGGAAACACCATATATTTT.

The V gene is TRBV19, the J gene TRBJ2-2; 7 positions match TRBD2. CDR1 and CDR2 (germline): LNHDA, SQIVND (reference sequence). Unmatched junction bases numbered 6, after V lost 3 bases and J lost 5 bases. CDR3 length: 15 amino acids. This CDR3 reads CASSITGGGTGELFF. In DNA, the CDR3 is TGTGCCAGTAGTATTACGGGAGGAGGGACCGGGGAGCTGTTTTTT.

The V call is TRBV29-1, the J call TRBJ2-7; TRBD2 matches 10 bases. Germline CDR1 SQVTM, CDR2 ANQGSEA. J gave up 3 bases and V 5 bases, and 4 bases lay outside the gene matches. The CDR3 has 13 amino acids. This CDR3 reads CSVKAGGDYEQYF. In DNA form, the CDR3 reads TGCAGCGTTAAAGCGGGAGGGGACTACGAGCAGTACTTC.

The chain uses TRBV3-1 (or the pseudogene TRBV3-2) and TRBJ2-2, with D possibly being TRBD1 (5 bases). The CDR3 contains 16 residues. V dropped 3 bases and J dropped 1 base, with 12 bases sitting between them. Germline V CDR1 and CDR2: LGHDT, YNNKEL (reference sequence). The CDR3 loop reads CASSHQGGGNTGELFF. The CDR3 DNA is TGTGCCAGCAGCCACCAGGGCGGTGGGAACACCGGGGAGCTGTTTTTT.

This chain joins TRBV2 and TRBJ1-1; no clear D gene. CDR1 is SNHLY, CDR2 FYNNEI, per germline. V was clipped by 4 bases and J by 9 bases, with 18 bases between them. The CDR3 runs to 14 residues. For the CDR3, the DNA is TGTGCCAGCAGTGTCGGACCGGGCGCAGTCAAAGCTTTCTTT. This sequence encodes CASSVGPGAVKAFF.

The chain combines TRBV4-3 with TRBJ1-5; unclear D gene. The V end lost 4 bases, the J end lost 2 bases, and 6 bases lay between the germline ends. This CDR3 contains 13 residues. Germline V gives CDR1 LGHNA, CDR2 YSLEER. The CDR3 region is CASSPDGNQPQHF. The CDR3 DNA sequence: TGCGCCAGCAGCCCCGACGGCAATCAGCCCCAGCATTTT.

A note on this clone: The same CDR3 can be traced to other DNA sequences in this sample. This chain joins TRBV7-2 and TRBJ2-1, with 13 bases matching TRBD2. There are 15 residues in the CDR3. The V gene's germline CDR1 is SGHTA and CDR2 FQGNSA. Germline trimming cut 5 bases from V and 4 bases from J; bases unmatched to any gene: 2. The CDR3 sequence: CASSPGLAGYNEQFF. The CDR3 DNA is TGTGCCAGCAGCCCGGGACTAGCGGGATACAATGAGCAGTTCTTC.

This sequence joins TRBV4-1 and TRBJ2-5; no clear D gene. The CDR3 spans 13 residues. CDR1 is MGHRA, CDR2 YSYEKL, per germline. Trimming left V 0 bases short and J 5 bases short, with 7 bases between. The CDR3 spells CASSQEKHETQYF. CDR3 bases: TGCGCCAGCAGCCAAGAAAAACACGAGACCCAGTACTTC.

The V call is TRBV9, the J call TRBJ1-4, with D perhaps matching TRBD1 (6 bases). Looked up from germline, CDR1 is SGDLS and CDR2 is YYNGEE. Trimming left V 4 bases short and J 7 bases short, with 17 bases between. The CDR3 spans 15 residues. The CDR3 DNA is TGTGCCAGCAGCTTAATATCAGGGGAGGGTGAAAAACTGTTTTTT. It specifies CASSLISGEGEKLFF.

The chain is built from TRBV29-1 and TRBJ1-1; the D is unclear. There are 12 residues in the CDR3. Germline CDR1 is SQVTM and CDR2 is ANQGSEA. Trimming shortened V by 5 bases and J by 1 base, and 8 bases separated the two germline ends. CDR3 nucleotides: TGCAGCGTTCACGCCCCGAACACTGAAGCTTTCTTT. As protein: CSVHAPNTEAFF.

This sequence joins TRBV4-2 and TRBJ2-2; no firm D call. Germline V gene sequence: CDR1 LGHNA, CDR2 YNFKEQ. The length of the CDR3 is 12 residues. V lost 4 bases and J lost 1, with 1 base in between. The CDR3 nucleotides read TGTGCCAGCAGCCTGAACACCGGGGAGCTGTTTTTT. Amino acids: CASSLNTGELFF.

Concerning this clone itself: Other DNA sequences in the sample encode the same CDR3. The chain couples TRBV7-2 to TRBJ2-1; 9 positions match TRBD2. The CDR3 loop spans 15 amino acids. CDR1 and CDR2 from the germline V gene are SGHTA and FQGNSA. V was clipped by 5 bases and J by 4 bases; unmatched bases: 6. CDR3 amino acids: CASSPGLAGYNEQFF. For the CDR3, the DNA is TGTGCCAGCAGCCCTGGGCTAGCGGGGTACAATGAGCAGTTCTTC.

This chain uses TRBV4-3 with TRBJ1-2; 9 bases map to TRBD1. Germline values: CDR1 LGHNA, CDR2 YSLEER. CDR3 length equals 17 residues. V lost 1 base, J lost 8 bases, and 14 bases stayed unmatched. DNA for the CDR3: TGCGCCAGCAGCCAAGGGGAGGGACAGGGTTTGAGATCCGGCTACACCTTC. It specifies CASSQGEGQGLRSGYTF.

The chain is built from TRBV19 and TRBJ1-2, with a tentative D call TRBD1 (5 bases). Germline lookup yields CDR1 LNHDA and CDR2 SQIVND (reference sequence). This CDR3 has 13 amino acids. The germline V and J ends were trimmed by 3 bases and 8 bases, with 13 bases remaining between them. DNA of the CDR3: TGTGCCAGTAGTATCCCCCAGGGTCAGGGCTACACCTTC. Amino acids: CASSIPQGQGYTF.

The DNA for the CDR3 is TGCGCCAGCAGCCCGGACGGCTCTGGAAACACCATATATTTT. Translating it yields CASSPDGSGNTIYF. J is TRBJ1-3 and V is TRBV5-1; D gene unclear. V lost 4 bases and J lost 0, with 8 bases in between. The length of the CDR3 is 14 residues. CDR1 and CDR2 (germline): SGHRS, YFSETQ.

This chain joins TRBV12-3 or TRBV12-4 and TRBJ2-3; D not resolved. With 6 bases removed from V and 6 bases from J, the gap between germline ends came to 10 bases. This CDR3 region has 12 residues. Written as DNA, the CDR3 is TGTGCCAGCAGCCGCCTACCGGATACGCAGTATTTT. Its protein is CASSRLPDTQYF.

The rearrangement joins TRBV19 to TRBJ2-1; perhaps TRBD2 as D (6 bases). This CDR3 has 12 amino acids. Per germline, CDR1 LNHDA and CDR2 SQIVND (reference sequence). Trimming removed 9 bases from V and 2 bases from J, with 8 bases in between. The CDR3: CASGSTYNEQFF. CDR3 nucleotide sequence: TGTGCCAGCGGGAGCACCTACAATGAGCAGTTCTTC.

The DNA for the CDR3 is TGTGCCTGGAGGGGGCAGGGGCGCAATCAGCCCCAGCATTTT. Protein: CAWRGQGRNQPQHF. The chain is built from TRBV30 and TRBJ1-5; a weak D match, TRBD1 (6 bases). CDR1 is GTSNPN, CDR2 SVGIG, per germline (reference sequence). Trimming left V 3 bases short and J 2 bases short, with 11 bases between. The CDR3 sequence is 14 residues long.

V usage is TRBV4-3 and J usage is TRBJ1-4; D not certain. The CDR3 is 15 amino acids. Trimming took 0 bases from V and 3 from J, leaving 8 bases between them. Germline CDR1 LGHNA, CDR2 YSLEER. The DNA for the CDR3 is TGCGCCAGCAGCCAAGAGCCCGGGTCTAATGAAAAACTGTTTTTT. As protein: CASSQEPGSNEKLFF.

The chain recombines TRBV7-9 with TRBJ2-7; a possible D gene is TRBD2 (6 bases). This CDR3 spans 13 amino acids. V was pared by 6 bases and J by 1 base, with 10 bases between. CDR1 is SEHNR and CDR2 is FQNEAQ in the germline V gene (reference sequence). CDR3 protein: CASRVSGSYEQYF. The CDR3 nucleotides are TGTGCCAGCAGGGTCAGCGGGTCCTACGAGCAGTACTTC. Looking up the rest from reference TRBV7-9 and TRBJ2-7 gives the full variable domain: DTGVSQNPRHKITKRGQNVTFRCDPISEHNRLYWYRQTLGQGPEFLTYFQNEAQLEKSRLLSDRFSAERPKGSFSTLEIQRTEQGDSAMYLCASRVSGSYEQYFGPGTRLTVT.

The chain combines TRBV7-2 with TRBJ2-1, with 8 bases lining up with TRBD2. The V and J ends lost 5 bases and 3 bases, in that order; junction bases with no gene match: 3. The V gene's germline CDR1 is SGHTA and CDR2 FQGNSA. The CDR3 is 14 amino acids. CDR3 in DNA: TGTGCCAGCAGCCCCCGGGAGGGCTACAATGAGCAGTTCTTC. The encoded protein is CASSPREGYNEQFF.

This clone is a singleton in its sample. The J gene is TRBJ2-5, the V gene TRBV9; 11 bases line up with TRBD2. The CDR3 is 16 amino acids. Germline CDR1 SGDLS, CDR2 YYNGEE. J gave up 0 bases and V 0 bases, and 1 base lay outside the gene matches. The CDR3 DNA is TGTGCCAGCAGCGTAGCTAGCGGGGGGAACCAAGAGACCCAGTACTTC. Translating gives CASSVASGGNQETQYF. Looking up the rest from reference TRBV9 and TRBJ2-5 gives the full variable domain: DSGVTQTPKHLITATGQRVTLRCSPRSGDLSVYWYQQSLDQGLQFLIQYYNGEERAKGNILERFSAQQFPDLHSELNLSSLELGDSALYFCASSVASGGNQETQYFGPGTRLLVL.

This chain links TRBV30 with TRBJ1-3; no definite D call. V gave up 7 bases and J gave up 3 bases, with 13 bases separating them. This CDR3 is 13 amino acids long. Germline CDR1 and CDR2: GTSNPN and SVGIG (reference sequence). The CDR3 coding sequence is TGTGCCTTTTCTCCGGGGAATGGAAACACCATATATTTT. It yields the protein CAFSPGNGNTIYF.

The count of this clone is one. The rearrangement joins TRBV28 to TRBJ1-1; 7 bases line up with TRBD1. The V gene's germline CDR1 is MDHEN and CDR2 SYDVKM. J gave up 1 base and V 8 bases, and 4 bases lay outside the gene matches. This CDR3 region has 13 residues. The CDR3 sequence: CASGGQRNTEAFF. The CDR3 nucleotides are TGTGCCAGCGGGGGACAGAGGAACACTGAAGCTTTCTTT.

The V call is TRBV10-1, the J call TRBJ2-1; D gene unclear. This CDR3 comprises 14 residues. The germline V gene has CDR1 WNHNN and CDR2 SYGVQD (reference sequence). Trimming stripped 5 bases from V and 4 bases from J, with 12 bases between. CDR3 loop: CASSSTDLYNEQFF. As DNA, the CDR3 is TGCGCCAGCAGTTCGACGGATCTATACAATGAGCAGTTCTTC.

The chain is built from TRBV27 and TRBJ1-5, with TRBD1 matching over 10 bases. From germline, CDR1 is MNHEY and CDR2 SMNVEV (reference sequence). The CDR3 extends over 16 amino acids. V gave up 6 bases and J gave up 1 base; unmatched junction bases: 6. The CDR3 sequence: CASSPTGGGSNQPQHF. The CDR3 nucleotides are TGTGCCAGCAGCCCGACAGGGGGCGGAAGCAATCAGCCCCAGCATTTT.

V is TRBV11-3 and J is TRBJ1-1; 8 bases line up with TRBD1. The V segment lost 1 base and the J segment 4 bases; nucleotides outside the gene matches: 2. CDR1 is SGHNT, CDR2 YENEEA, per germline. This CDR3 is 14 amino acids long. As DNA, the CDR3 is TGTGCCAGCAGCTTAGCAGGGGGCGGCACTGAAGCTTTCTTT. This codes for CASSLAGGGTEAFF.

This chain links TRBV7-6 with TRBJ2-2; possible D gene TRBD1, 5 bases. The germline V gene encodes CDR1 SGHVS and CDR2 FNYEAQ. The CDR3 is made up of 12 amino acids. V gave up 6 bases and J gave up 6 bases, with 8 bases separating them. The CDR3 nucleotides are TGTGCCAGCAGATCAGGGCCCGGGGAGCTGTTTTTT. It translates to CASRSGPGELFF. The full variable domain, in which reference TRBV7-6 and TRBJ2-2 provide the parts outside the CDR3, is GAGVSQSPRYKVTKRGQDVALRCDPISGHVSLYWYRQALGQGPEFLTYFNYEAQQDKSGLPNDRFSAERPEGSISTLTIQRTEQRDSAMYRCASRSGPGELFFGEGSRLTVL.

This chain joins TRBV7-5 and TRBJ1-2. TRBV7-5 is shown as a pseudogene. This CDR3 is 15 amino acids long. This CDR3 is CARVERAFVDYGYTF. In nucleotides, the CDR3 is TGTGCCAGAGTTGAGAGAGCCTTTGTGGACTATGGCTACACCTTC.